These 22 T cell receptor beta chains were sequenced from one sample in a study of blood T cell repertoires in COVID-19. Here immunoSEQ multiplex PCR was the method, and the copy in TCRdb shows in-frame clones only, minus some. The table records 370,000 or so clones, around 87% of them present only once. Sequenced input: PBMCs or T cells enriched from blood (not recorded which). These receptors were obtained from a young man who had recovered from COVID-19.

The CDR3 loop is CASSLDRLTRTPLHF. CDR3 nucleotides: TGTGCCAGCAGCCTGGACAGGTTGACACGTACACCCCTCCACTTT. The rearrangement links TRBV7-2 to TRBJ1-6, with 7 nucleotides matching TRBD1. CDR1 and CDR2 from the germline V gene are SGHTA and FQGNSA. There are 15 residues in the CDR3. V dropped 5 bases and J dropped 11; count of bases not matched to a gene: 12.

The chain uses TRBV12-3 or TRBV12-4 and TRBJ1-1; the D gene is possibly TRBD1 (5 bases). V lost 9 bases and J lost 4, with 9 bases in between. CDR3 size: 11 residues. Here the CDR3 reads CASQGGTEAFF. The CDR3 DNA reads TGTGCCAGTCAGGGAGGCACTGAAGCTTTCTTT.

The chain is built from TRBV19 and TRBJ1-1; no clear D. CDR3 length: 15 amino acids. Germline-derived CDR1 and CDR2 are LNHDA and SQIVND (reference sequence). The germline V and J ends were trimmed by 1 base and 1 base, with 10 bases remaining between them. The DNA of the CDR3 is TGTGCCAGTAGTATAGGGGGAGGCGGGAACACTGAAGCTTTCTTT. It translates to CASSIGGGGNTEAFF. Full variable domain (remainder filled in from reference TRBV19 and TRBJ1-1): DGGITQSPKYLFRKEGQNVTLSCEQNLNHDAMYWYRQDPGQGLRLIYYSQIVNDFQKGDIAEGYSVSREKKESFPLTVTSAQKNPTAFYLCASSIGGGGNTEAFFGQGTRLTVV.

This rearrangement joins TRBV3-1 (or the pseudogene TRBV3-2) to TRBJ2-1; 12 bases are shared with TRBD2. This CDR3 has 15 residues. The trim removed 4 bases at V and 4 bases at J, leaving 2 bases unmatched. Germline values: CDR1 LGHDT, CDR2 YNNKEL (reference sequence). The CDR3, as DNA: TGTGCCAGCAGCCTTACTAGCGGGGGGTACAATGAGCAGTTCTTC. Protein sequence: CASSLTSGGYNEQFF.

The chain uses TRBV11-2 and TRBJ2-2; D possibly corresponds to TRBD2 (5 bases). Germline V gene lookup returns CDR1 SGHAT and CDR2 FQNNGV. The CDR3 runs to 14 residues. V lost 2 bases and J 3 bases, leaving 7 bases between the germline ends. The CDR3 nucleotides are TGTGCCAGCAGCTTATCGCGGGACACCGGGGAGCTGTTTTTT. It specifies CASSLSRDTGELFF.

The CDR3 region has the DNA TGCGCCAGCAGCTTAAGCGGGGGGGCTTTTGAGACCCAGTACTTC. Amino acid sequence: CASSLSGGAFETQYF. The rearrangement links TRBV5-1 to TRBJ2-5; 10 nucleotides align to TRBD2. The junction had 6 bases not matched to a gene; V was cut back by 2 bases and J by 5 bases. This CDR3 has 15 residues. CDR1 and CDR2 from the germline V gene are SGHRS and YFSETQ.

This CDR3 reads CASTWGQGGNTEAFF. The DNA of the CDR3 is TGTGCCAGCACCTGGGGCCAGGGAGGGAACACTGAAGCTTTCTTT. This chain uses TRBV3-1 (or the pseudogene TRBV3-2) with TRBJ1-1; tentative D call: TRBD1 (5 bases). The V gene's germline CDR1 is LGHDT and CDR2 YNNKEL (reference sequence). The V gene lost 7 bases and the J gene lost 1 base, with 16 bases spanning the gap. The CDR3 has 15 residues.

This clone occurred once. The V gene is TRBV9, the J gene TRBJ1-3; D uncertain. This CDR3 spans 15 amino acids. V was pared by 0 bases and J by 3 bases, with 10 bases between. The germline V gene encodes CDR1 SGDLS and CDR2 YYNGEE. CDR3 nucleotide sequence: TGTGCCAGCAGCGTAGAGAAAGGGAGTGGAAACACCATATATTTT. Translated: CASSVEKGSGNTIYF.

The chain combines TRBV10-3 with TRBJ1-4, with D uncertain. This CDR3 is built from 15 residues. Trimming removed 0 bases at V and 3 bases at J, with 8 bases between. CDR1 is ENHRY and CDR2 is SYGVKD in the germline V gene. The CDR3 coding sequence is TGTGCCATCAGTGAGTCTACTCAGGCTAATGAAAAACTGTTTTTT. It yields the protein CAISESTQANEKLFF.

The chain joins TRBV10-3 to TRBJ1-5, with unresolved D. Germline CDR1 reads ENHRY; CDR2 reads SYGVKD. V lost 6 bases and J 4 bases, leaving 7 bases between the germline ends. The CDR3 runs 12 residues. In nucleotides, the CDR3 is TGTGCCATCAGGGCCCCGAATCAGCCCCAGCATTTT. This encodes CAIRAPNQPQHF.

V is TRBV7-6 and J is TRBJ1-5, with 9 bases matching TRBD1. The CDR3 totals 15 residues. The V segment lost 5 bases and the J segment 4 bases; nucleotides outside the gene matches: 6. From germline, CDR1 is SGHVS and CDR2 FNYEAQ. The CDR3 region has the DNA TGTGCCAGCAGCACTACAGGGGGCGGAAATCAGCCCCAGCATTTT. It yields the protein CASSTTGGGNQPQHF.

The chain is built from TRBV4-2 and TRBJ2-6, with TRBD1 matching over 9 bases. Germline lookup yields CDR1 LGHNA and CDR2 YNFKEQ. Trimming cost V 1 base and J 0 bases; bases outside gene matches: 4. The CDR3 runs to 18 residues. The CDR3 reads CASSQAGQGVSGANVLTF. The CDR3 bases are TGTGCCAGCAGCCAAGCGGGACAGGGTGTCTCTGGGGCCAACGTCCTGACTTTC.

V is TRBV7-6 and J is TRBJ1-6; maybe TRBD1 (6 bases). Germline V gives CDR1 SGHVS, CDR2 FNYEAQ. Between the trimmed V and J ends, which lost 5 bases and 0 bases, there was a span of 17 bases. This CDR3 has 18 amino acids. CDR3: CASSRGHFRSSYNSPLHF. Here the CDR3 DNA reads TGTGCCAGCAGCCGGGGACACTTTAGGAGCTCCTATAATTCACCCCTCCACTTT.

This chain joins TRBV6-5 and TRBJ2-7, with D unresolved. The CDR3 loop spans 14 amino acids. Per germline, CDR1 MNHEY and CDR2 SVGAGI. With 0 bases removed from V and 2 bases from J, the gap between germline ends came to 8 bases. The CDR3 spells CASSYSISTYEQYF. The DNA of the CDR3 is TGTGCCAGCAGTTACTCGATATCTACCTACGAGCAGTACTTC.

The chain joins TRBV6-1 to TRBJ1-4; D perhaps matches TRBD1 (5 bases). CDR1 is MNHNS and CDR2 is SASEGT in the germline V gene. V lost 3 bases, J lost 14 bases, and 10 bases lay in between. The CDR3 sequence is 11 residues long. The CDR3 coding sequence is TGTGCCAGCAGTGAGGGGCCAAGGCTGTTTTTT. Protein sequence: CASSEGPRLFF.

V gene TRBV5-1 combines with J gene TRBJ2-5, with a possible D match to TRBD1 (5 bases). The length of the CDR3 is 15 residues. Germline V CDR1 and CDR2: SGHRS, YFSETQ. Trimming pared 5 bases from V and 4 bases from J, leaving 18 bases between. CDR3 DNA sequence: TGCGCCAGCAGGGATCGAGGACACTTATTAGAGACCCAGTACTTC. Its protein product is CASRDRGHLLETQYF.

This rearrangement joins TRBV4-2 to TRBJ1-6; no reliable D call. V was shortened by 0 bases and J by 10 bases, with 13 bases between the two germline ends. CDR3 length: 15 amino acids. The germline CDR1 and CDR2 sequences are LGHNA and YNFKEQ. The DNA of the CDR3 is TGTGCCAGCAGCCAAGACCAGACTGAAAGCTCACCCCTCCACTTT. Protein: CASSQDQTESSPLHF.

The rearrangement uses TRBV7-2 and TRBJ1-6; 7 bases are shared with TRBD1. Germline V gives CDR1 SGHTA, CDR2 FQGNSA. The CDR3 loop spans 14 amino acids. The ends lost 1 base at V and 8 bases at J; junction bases unmatched: 2. The DNA for the CDR3 is TGTGCCAGCAGCTTAGGACAGGGCCATTCACCCCTCCACTTT. Translating gives CASSLGQGHSPLHF.

The J gene is TRBJ2-7, the V gene TRBV5-1; D may be TRBD1 (5 bases). Germline CDR1 reads SGHRS; CDR2 reads YFSETQ. The CDR3 covers 13 residues. V was clipped by 0 bases and J by 5 bases, with 9 bases between them. The CDR3 DNA reads TGCGCCAGCAGCTTGGTACAGGAAGACGAGCAGTACTTC. Amino acids: CASSLVQEDEQYF.

The count of this clone is one. V is TRBV14 and J is TRBJ2-5, with a weak D call TRBD1 (6 bases). This CDR3 contains 16 residues. CDR1 is SGHDN, CDR2 FVKESK, per germline. V dropped 0 bases and J dropped 1 base, with 12 bases sitting between them. CDR3 DNA sequence: TGTGCCAGCAGCCAAGAAAGGGGGATCCCCCAAGAGACCCAGTACTTC. Its translation is CASSQERGIPQETQYF. Supplemented by reference TRBV14 and TRBJ2-5, the full variable domain reads EAGVTQFPSHSVIEKGQTVTLRCDPISGHDNLYWYRRVMGKEIKFLLHFVKESKQDESGMPNNRFLAERTGGTYSTLKVQPAELEDSGVYFCASSQERGIPQETQYFGPGTRLLVL.

The chain carries TRBV10-3 and TRBJ1-2; 11 positions match TRBD1. CDR1 ENHRY and CDR2 SYGVKD come from the germline V gene. Trimming removed 6 bases from V and 7 bases from J; junction bases left unmatched: 1. This CDR3 region has 12 residues. DNA of the CDR3: TGTGCCATCAGGGGACAGGGGGGTGGCTACACCTTC. Encoded protein: CAIRGQGGGYTF.

This chain links TRBV30 with TRBJ1-2; 8 bases are a match to TRBD1. From germline, CDR1 is GTSNPN and CDR2 SVGIG (reference sequence). After removal of 2 bases from V and 3 bases from J, the junction contained 2 bases not matched to a gene. The CDR3 length is 13 residues. In DNA form, the CDR3 reads TGTGCCTGGAGTTGGACAGGGCACTATGGCTACACCTTC. Translating gives CAWSWTGHYGYTF.